The sequence of this T cell receptor beta chain was determined in a study of Graves' ophthalmopathy and Graves' hyperthyroidism (dated 2018 in TCRdb). At the level of the whole study: Peripheral blood was collected at initial diagnosis, before any treatment. Once sampling was done, hyperthyroidism patients were given methimazole at a starting dose of 30 mg daily, while ophthalmopathy patients were given high-dose intravenous methylprednisolone. A discovery set of about a hundred patients (approximately 42 ophthalmopathy, fewer than 60 stable hyperthyroidism) was enrolled to explore V-J signatures distinguishing ophthalmopathy from hyperthyroidism. For independent validation, a separate cohort was made up of 18 to 20 hyperthyroidism patients plus 17 patients who later progressed from hyperthyroidism to ophthalmopathy. In about six hyperthyroidism patients, T-cell repertoires of thyroid tissue and blood were compared. The roughly 91 discovery patients were randomly split 7:3 into training and test sets. In total, 120 to 150 blood samples were TCR-sequenced: approximately 40 ophthalmopathy, over 70 hyperthyroidism and approximately 17 hyperthyroidism-to-ophthalmopathy patients. To tell Graves' ophthalmopathy apart from Graves' hyperthyroidism, and to predict which patients would progress to ophthalmopathy, the study relied on TCR beta repertoire signatures. General conclusions and limits of the study: No statistical method was used to predetermine the sample size, and group allocation was not hidden from the investigators. In cross-validation, the 13-signature model distinguished ophthalmopathy from stable hyperthyroidism with approximately 90% sensitivity and approximately 81% specificity, while in the test set the corresponding values were around 79% and 71%. In validation, the model predicted ophthalmopathy progression with 70.59% sensitivity and roughly 72% specificity; some 13 predicted patients were CT-confirmed with GO in a median of 6.5 months. Most expanded thyroid clonotypes with frequency above 0.001 were also detected in blood, suggesting blood repertoires may reflect the thyroid immune response.

Relative to germline, V is 2 bases shorter and J is 2 bases shorter, with 11 bases between their ends. CDR1 and CDR2, looked up from the germline V gene, are KGHDR and SFDVKD. Its CDR3 holds 15 amino acids, cysteine through phenylalanine. CDR3 DNA is the only sequence kept; it has 45 bases, read in frame from the first base. TCR beta CDR3 regions were amplified from RNA transcripts for repertoire sequencing. HTBI primers and the Qiagen OneStep RT-PCR kit were used in a first-round RT-PCR, which was followed by a second-round multiplex PCR, size selection and purification. The libraries underwent paired-end sequencing with 100 bp reads on an Illumina HiSeq2000. The paper's data handling went like this. Reads were processed with SOAPnuke, discarding reads with adapters, uncalled bases, mean Phred below 15, or no exact constant-primer or identifier match. High-quality paired reads were merged with COPE v1.2.5. Unique nucleotide sequences were defined as clonotypes and aligned to IMGT TRB V, D and J references using MiTCR v1.1. Analysis was restricted to V-J combinations with a frequency above 0.0001, which covered about 99% of repertoires. For each V-J combination, a TCR clonal expansion and chaos score was defined as F50 clonal expansion divided by the chaos observed in the TCRdist matrix. Features were reduced by Welch's t-statistics and random forest to more than 10 V-J combinations, which fed a naive Bayes classifier. The Morisita-Horn index was used to measure how similar the thyroid and blood repertoires were. TCRdb handled the public reads itself, with Q25 trimming in fastp and clone calling in MiXCR, and kept productive beta chains. Each CDR3 protein gets just one entry, which takes the most common genes and DNA from the rows behind it. The V and J calls and clone size come from TCRdb's table, not from the authors' own analysis. The sample data list approximately 160,000 distinct CDR3 sequences, and roughly 37% of these were observed just once. Under 6.5% of the sample is held by the ten biggest clonotypes.

In its sample, this clonotype was seen many times. The clone's antigen remains unknown. One base away there is no much larger clone; base qualities are not given. Ophthalmopathy patients had moderately to severely active disease, Clinical Activity Score of at least 3, NOSPECS grade of at least 4, and disease duration under 3 months. Anyone with other autoimmune diseases, uncontrolled infections, pregnancy or lactation was excluded from the study. Clinical symptoms, serum thyroxine, TRAb, thyroid ultrasound and orbital computed tomography were used for diagnosis. Using Ficoll-Paque density gradient centrifugation, PBMCs were isolated from approximately 11 ml of fresh peripheral blood. Trizol reagent was used to extract the total RNA, and its quality was then checked on an Agilent 2100 Bioanalyzer.

This receptor was obtained from a woman aged 40 to 50 with Graves' ophthalmopathy. Donor details come from another sample of the same person, matched by shared clones. The sample taken for sequencing was peripheral blood. The chain uses TRBV24-1 and TRBJ1-1; TRBD1 is a possible D gene, resting on 5 matching bases. CDR3 sequence: CATSDSGRGNTEAFF. DNA sequence: TGTGCCACCAGTGATTCGGGGAGGGGAAACACTGAAGCTTTCTTT.